The entry below describes one T cell receptor beta chain. This specimen belongs to a study of OX40 agonist ivuxolimab in advanced cancers. The overall study: The study enrolled dose-escalation patients with hepatocellular carcinoma, melanoma, renal cell or head and neck cancer.

Method: immunoSEQ multiplex PCR; TCRdb's copy keeps in-frame clones and lacks some. The table shows over 85,000 clones, with 84% occurring only once. CDR1 is MNHNY, CDR2 SVGAGI, per germline (reference sequence). The CDR3 spans 15 residues. After removal of 4 bases from V and 1 base from J, the junction contained 3 bases not matched to a gene. The sequenced sample was CD4+ or CD8+ T cells sorted from blood, obtained in a trial of the OX40 agonist ivuxolimab. The sequence was collected from an adult with an advanced solid tumor such as melanoma, head and neck, liver or kidney cancer. The chain combines TRBV6-6 with TRBJ2-5; 10 bases are shared with TRBD2. CDR3 sequence reads: CASSFPSGGQETQYF. CDR3 nucleotide sequence: TGTGCCAGCAGTTTTCCTAGCGGGGGCCAAGAGACCCAGTACTTC.